This TCR beta chain was recovered during a study of blood T cell repertoires in COVID-19. For the study at large: Researchers got acute and convalescent COVID-19 samples from the United States, Italy and Spain. Nucleic acid was either cDNA or gDNA, and it came from T cells, B-cell-depleted T cells, or PBMCs.

Under the authors' procedure: Estimation of nucleated cell counts relied on the amplification of reference gene primers. The protocol was immunoSEQ multiplex PCR, while the TCRdb copy is restricted to in-frame clones and leaves out a portion. Clonal size and the V and J genes are those of that table, whereas D and trimming came from the DNA. The table shows 350,000 or so clones, with roughly 90% occurring only once. This clone was recorded only once. The germline gives CDR1 MNHEY, CDR2 SVGAGI. The CDR3 has 15 amino acids. Trimming cost V 1 base and J 7 bases, with 13 bases left between them. Enrolled through a virtual design, the participants were between roughly 18 and 95 years of age and came from some 25 US areas.

This TCR came from a woman aged 25 to 39 who had recovered from COVID-19. The sequencing sample was made of PBMCs or T cells enriched from blood (not recorded which). V gene TRBV6-5 combines with J gene TRBJ2-2; D gene ambiguous. The CDR3 loop is CASSYFPPPGGELFF. CDR3 DNA sequence: TGTGCCAGCAGTTACTTTCCCCCGCCGGGCGGGGAGCTGTTTTTT.